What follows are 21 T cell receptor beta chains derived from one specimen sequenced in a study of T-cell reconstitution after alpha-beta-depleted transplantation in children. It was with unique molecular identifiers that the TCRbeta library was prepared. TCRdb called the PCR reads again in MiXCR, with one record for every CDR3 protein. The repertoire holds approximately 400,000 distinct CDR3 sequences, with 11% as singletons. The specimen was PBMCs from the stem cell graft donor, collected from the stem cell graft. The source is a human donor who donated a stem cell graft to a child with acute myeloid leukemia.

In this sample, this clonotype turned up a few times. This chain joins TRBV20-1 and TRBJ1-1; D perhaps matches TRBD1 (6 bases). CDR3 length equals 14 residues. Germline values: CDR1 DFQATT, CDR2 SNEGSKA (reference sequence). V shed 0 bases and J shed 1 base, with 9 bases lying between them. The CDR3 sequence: CSAREWGPNTEAFF. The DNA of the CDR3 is TGCAGTGCTAGAGAATGGGGGCCGAACACTGAAGCTTTCTTT.

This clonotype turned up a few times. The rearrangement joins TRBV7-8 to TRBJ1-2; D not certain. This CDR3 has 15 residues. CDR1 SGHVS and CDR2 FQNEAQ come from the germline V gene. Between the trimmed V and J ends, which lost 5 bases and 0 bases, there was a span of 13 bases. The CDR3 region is CASSPVVDPNYGYTF. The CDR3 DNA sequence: TGTGCCAGCAGCCCAGTTGTGGACCCTAACTATGGCTACACCTTC.

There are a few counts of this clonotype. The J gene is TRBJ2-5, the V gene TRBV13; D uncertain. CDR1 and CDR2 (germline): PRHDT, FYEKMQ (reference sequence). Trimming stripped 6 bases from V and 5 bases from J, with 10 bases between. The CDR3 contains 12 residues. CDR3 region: CASSRVGETQYF. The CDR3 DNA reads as TGTGCCAGCAGTAGGGTGGGGGAGACCCAGTACTTC.

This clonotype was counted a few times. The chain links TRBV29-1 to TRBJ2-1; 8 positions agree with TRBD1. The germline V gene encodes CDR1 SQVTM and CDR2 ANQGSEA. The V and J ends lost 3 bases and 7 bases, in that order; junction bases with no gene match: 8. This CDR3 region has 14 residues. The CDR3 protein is CSVEKAGGYNEQFF. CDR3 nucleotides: TGCAGCGTTGAGAAGGCAGGGGGCTATAATGAGCAGTTCTTC.

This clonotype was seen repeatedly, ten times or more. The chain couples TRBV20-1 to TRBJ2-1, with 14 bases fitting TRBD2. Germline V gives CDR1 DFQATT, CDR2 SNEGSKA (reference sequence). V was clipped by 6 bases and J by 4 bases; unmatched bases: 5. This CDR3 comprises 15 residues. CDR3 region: CSAARTSGRYNEQFF. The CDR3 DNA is TGCAGTGCCGCGAGGACTAGCGGGAGGTACAATGAGCAGTTCTTC.

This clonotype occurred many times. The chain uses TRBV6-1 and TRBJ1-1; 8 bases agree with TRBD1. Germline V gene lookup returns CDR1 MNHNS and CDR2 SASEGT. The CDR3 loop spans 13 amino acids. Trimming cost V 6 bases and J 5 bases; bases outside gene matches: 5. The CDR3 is CASRTGGRTEAFF. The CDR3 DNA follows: TGTGCCAGCAGAACAGGGGGGAGGACTGAAGCTTTCTTT.

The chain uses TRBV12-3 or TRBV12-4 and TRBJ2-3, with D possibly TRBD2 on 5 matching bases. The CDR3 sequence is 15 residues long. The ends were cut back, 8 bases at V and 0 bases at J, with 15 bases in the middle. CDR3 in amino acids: CASPGKDKSTDTQYF. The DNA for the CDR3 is TGTGCCAGCCCGGGGAAAGACAAGAGCACAGATACGCAGTATTTT.

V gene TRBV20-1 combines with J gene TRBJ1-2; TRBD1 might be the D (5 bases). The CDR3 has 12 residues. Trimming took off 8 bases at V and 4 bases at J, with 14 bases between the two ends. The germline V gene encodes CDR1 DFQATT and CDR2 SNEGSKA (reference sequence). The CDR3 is CSPTRDGYGYTF. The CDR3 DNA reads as TGCAGTCCTACTAGGGACGGCTATGGCTACACCTTC.

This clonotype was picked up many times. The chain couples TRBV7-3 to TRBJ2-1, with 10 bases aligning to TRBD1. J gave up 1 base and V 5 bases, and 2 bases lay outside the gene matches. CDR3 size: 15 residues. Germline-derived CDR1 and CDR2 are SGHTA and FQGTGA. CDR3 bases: TGTGCCAGCAGCCGGGGACAGGGGTCCTACAATGAGCAGTTCTTC. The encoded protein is CASSRGQGSYNEQFF.

The CDR3 DNA reads TGTGCCAGCAGTGATAGGCGTCTAGAGGAAAATCAGCCCCAGCATTTT. Protein: CASSDRRLEENQPQHF. This chain connects TRBV2 to TRBJ1-5; D call uncertain. The CDR3 loop spans 16 amino acids. Trimming removed 3 bases from V and 4 bases from J, with 16 bases in between. Germline-derived CDR1 and CDR2 are SNHLY and FYNNEI.

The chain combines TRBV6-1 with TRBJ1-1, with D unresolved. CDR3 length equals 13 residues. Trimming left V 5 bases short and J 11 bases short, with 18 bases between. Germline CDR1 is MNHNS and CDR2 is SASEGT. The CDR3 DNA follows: TGTGCCAGCAGTCAATTGACCCCGCTTGAGGCTTTCTTT. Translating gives CASSQLTPLEAFF.

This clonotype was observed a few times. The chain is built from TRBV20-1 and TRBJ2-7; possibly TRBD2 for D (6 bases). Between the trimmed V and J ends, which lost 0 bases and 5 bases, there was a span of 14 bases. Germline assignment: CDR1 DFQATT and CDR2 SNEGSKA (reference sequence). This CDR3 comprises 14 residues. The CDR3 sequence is CSARDMGGTNEQYF. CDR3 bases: TGCAGTGCTAGAGATATGGGCGGGACGAACGAGCAGTACTTC.

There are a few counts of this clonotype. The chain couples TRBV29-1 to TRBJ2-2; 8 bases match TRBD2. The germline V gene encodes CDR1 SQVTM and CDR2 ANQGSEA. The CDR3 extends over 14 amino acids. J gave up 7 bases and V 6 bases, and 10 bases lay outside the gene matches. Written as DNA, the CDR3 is TGCAGCGTACGAATAGCGGGACGGGGCGGGGAGCTGTTTTTT. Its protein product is CSVRIAGRGGELFF.

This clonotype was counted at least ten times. CDR3 amino acids: CSASDSTDTQYF. CDR3 nucleotides: TGCAGTGCTAGCGACTCCACAGATACGCAGTATTTT. The chain uses TRBV20-1 and TRBJ2-3; D remains ambiguous. Germline loops: CDR1 DFQATT, CDR2 SNEGSKA (reference sequence). The germline V and J ends were trimmed by 3 bases and 2 bases, with 6 bases remaining between them. The CDR3 spans 12 residues.

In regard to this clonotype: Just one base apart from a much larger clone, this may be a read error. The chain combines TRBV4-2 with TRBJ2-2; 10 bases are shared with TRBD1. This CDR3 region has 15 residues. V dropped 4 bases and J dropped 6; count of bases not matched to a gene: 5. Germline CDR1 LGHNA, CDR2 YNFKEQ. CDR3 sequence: CASSPGTGEPGELFF. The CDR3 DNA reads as TGTGCCAGCAGCCCAGGGACAGGGGAACCCGGGGAGCTGTTTTTT.

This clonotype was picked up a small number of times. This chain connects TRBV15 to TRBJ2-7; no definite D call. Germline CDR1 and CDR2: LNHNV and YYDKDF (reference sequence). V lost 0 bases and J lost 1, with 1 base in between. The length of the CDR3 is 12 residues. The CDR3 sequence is CATSRDSYEQYF. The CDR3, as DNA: TGTGCCACCAGCAGAGATTCCTACGAGCAGTACTTC. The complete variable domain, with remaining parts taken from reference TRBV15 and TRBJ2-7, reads DAMVIQNPRYQVTQFGKPVTLSCSQTLNHNVMYWYQQKSSQAPKLLFHYYDKDFNNEADTPDNFQSRRPNTSFCFLDIRSPGLGDTAMYLCATSRDSYEQYFGPGTRLTVT.

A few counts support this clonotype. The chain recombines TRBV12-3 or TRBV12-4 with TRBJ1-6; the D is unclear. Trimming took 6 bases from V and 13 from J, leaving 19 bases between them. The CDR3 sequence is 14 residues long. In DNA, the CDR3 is TGTGCCAGCAGCCCACAACGGTCCATTGGGCCCCTCCACTTT. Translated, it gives CASSPQRSIGPLHF.

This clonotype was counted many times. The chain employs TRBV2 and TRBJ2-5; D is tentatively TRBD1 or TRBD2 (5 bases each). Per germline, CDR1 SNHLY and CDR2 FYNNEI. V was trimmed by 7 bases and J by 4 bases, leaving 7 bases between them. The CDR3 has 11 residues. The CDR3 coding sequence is TGTGCCAGCACAGGGAGAGAGACCCAGTACTTC. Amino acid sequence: CASTGRETQYF.

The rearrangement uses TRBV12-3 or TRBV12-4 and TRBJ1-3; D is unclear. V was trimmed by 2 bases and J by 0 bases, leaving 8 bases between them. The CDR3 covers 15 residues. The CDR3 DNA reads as TGTGCCAGCAGTTTAACGGGGAACTCTGGAAACACCATATATTTT. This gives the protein CASSLTGNSGNTIYF.

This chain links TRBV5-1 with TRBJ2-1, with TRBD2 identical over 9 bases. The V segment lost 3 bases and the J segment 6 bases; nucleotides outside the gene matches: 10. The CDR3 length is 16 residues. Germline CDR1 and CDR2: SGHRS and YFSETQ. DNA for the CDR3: TGCGCCAGCAGCTCCCCGGGACTAGCTGGTCGCAATGAGCAGTTCTTC. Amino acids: CASSSPGLAGRNEQFF. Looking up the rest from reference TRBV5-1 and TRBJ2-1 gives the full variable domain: KAGVTQTPRYLIKTRGQQVTLSCSPISGHRSVSWYQQTPGQGLQFLFEYFSETQRNKGNFPGRFSGRQFSNSRSEMNVSTLELGDSALYLCASSSPGLAGRNEQFFGPGTRLTVL.

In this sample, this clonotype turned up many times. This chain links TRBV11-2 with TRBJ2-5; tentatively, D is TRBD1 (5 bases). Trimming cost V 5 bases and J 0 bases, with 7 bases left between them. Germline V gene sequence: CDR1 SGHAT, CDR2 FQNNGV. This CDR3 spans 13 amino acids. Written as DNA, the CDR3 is TGTGCCAGCAGCCCCAGGGACCAAGAGACCCAGTACTTC. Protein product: CASSPRDQETQYF.